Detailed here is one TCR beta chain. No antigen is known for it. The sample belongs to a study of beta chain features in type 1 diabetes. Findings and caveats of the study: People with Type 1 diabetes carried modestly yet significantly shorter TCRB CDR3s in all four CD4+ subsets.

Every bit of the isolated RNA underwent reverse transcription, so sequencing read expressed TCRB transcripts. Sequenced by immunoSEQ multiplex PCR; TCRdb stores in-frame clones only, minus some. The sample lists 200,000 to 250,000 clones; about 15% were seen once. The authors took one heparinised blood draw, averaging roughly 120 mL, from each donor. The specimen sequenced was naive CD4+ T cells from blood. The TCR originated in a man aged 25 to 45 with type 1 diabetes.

CDR3 loop: CSALEGDTQYF. The CDR3 coding sequence is TGCAGTGCCCTCGAAGGAGACACGCAGTATTTT. The chain links TRBV20-1 to TRBJ2-3; D gene uncertain. This CDR3 contains 11 residues. The V end lost 6 bases, the J end lost 9 bases, and 13 bases lay between the germline ends. Per the germline V gene, CDR1 is DFQATT and CDR2 is SNEGSKA (reference sequence).